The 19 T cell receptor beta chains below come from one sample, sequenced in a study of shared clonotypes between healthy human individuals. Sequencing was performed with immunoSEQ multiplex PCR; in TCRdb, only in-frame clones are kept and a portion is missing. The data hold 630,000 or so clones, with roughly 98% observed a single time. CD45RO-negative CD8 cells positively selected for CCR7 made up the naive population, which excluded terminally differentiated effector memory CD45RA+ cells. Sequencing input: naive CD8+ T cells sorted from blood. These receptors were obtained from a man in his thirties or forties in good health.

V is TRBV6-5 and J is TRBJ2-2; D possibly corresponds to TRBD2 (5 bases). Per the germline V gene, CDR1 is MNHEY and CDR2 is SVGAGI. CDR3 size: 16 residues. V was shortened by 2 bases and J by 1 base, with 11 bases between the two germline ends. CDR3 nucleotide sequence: TGTGCCAGCAGTTACGCCGGCGGAGGGAACACCGGGGAGCTGTTTTTT. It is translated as CASSYAGGGNTGELFF.

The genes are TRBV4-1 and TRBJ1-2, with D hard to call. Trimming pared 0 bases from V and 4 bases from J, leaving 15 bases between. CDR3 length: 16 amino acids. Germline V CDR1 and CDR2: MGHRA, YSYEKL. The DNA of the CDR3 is TGCGCCAGCAGCCAAGATCATCTTAGACGTCGCTATGGCTACACCTTC. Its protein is CASSQDHLRRRYGYTF.

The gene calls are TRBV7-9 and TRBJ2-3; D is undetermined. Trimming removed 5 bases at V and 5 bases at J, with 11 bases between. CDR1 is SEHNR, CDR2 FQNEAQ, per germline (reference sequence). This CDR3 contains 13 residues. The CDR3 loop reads CASSMDVGDTQYF. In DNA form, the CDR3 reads TGTGCCAGCAGCATGGACGTGGGAGATACGCAGTATTTT.

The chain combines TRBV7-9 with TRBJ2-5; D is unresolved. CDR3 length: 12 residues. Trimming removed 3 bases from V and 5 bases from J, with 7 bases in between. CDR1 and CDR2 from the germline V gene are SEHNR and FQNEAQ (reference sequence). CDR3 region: CASSFRTETQYF. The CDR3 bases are TGTGCCAGCAGCTTTAGAACTGAGACCCAGTACTTC.

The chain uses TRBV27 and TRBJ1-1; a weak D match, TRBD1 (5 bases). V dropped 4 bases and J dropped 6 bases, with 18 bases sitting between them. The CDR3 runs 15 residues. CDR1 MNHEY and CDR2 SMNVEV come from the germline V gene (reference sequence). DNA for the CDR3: TGTGCCAGCAGTTACTTGTGGGACGTTAAGTCTGAAGCTTTCTTT. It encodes CASSYLWDVKSEAFF.

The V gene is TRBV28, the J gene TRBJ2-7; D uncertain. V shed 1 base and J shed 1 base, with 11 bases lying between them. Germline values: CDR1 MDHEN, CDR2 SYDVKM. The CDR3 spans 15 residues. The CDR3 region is CASSLSPQSSYEQYF. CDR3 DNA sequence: TGTGCCAGCAGTTTATCCCCACAGTCTTCCTACGAGCAGTACTTC.

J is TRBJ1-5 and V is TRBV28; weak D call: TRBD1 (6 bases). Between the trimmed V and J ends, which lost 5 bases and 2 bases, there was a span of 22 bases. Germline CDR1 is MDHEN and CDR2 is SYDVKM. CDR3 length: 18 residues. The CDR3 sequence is CASSGGQYPRDRNQPQHF. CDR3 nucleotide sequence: TGTGCCAGCAGTGGGGGGCAGTACCCAAGGGATCGCAATCAGCCCCAGCATTTT.

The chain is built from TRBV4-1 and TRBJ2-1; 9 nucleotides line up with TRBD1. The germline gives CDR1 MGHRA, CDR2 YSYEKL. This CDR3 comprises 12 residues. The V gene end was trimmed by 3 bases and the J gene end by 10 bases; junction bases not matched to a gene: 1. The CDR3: CASSQDRGEQFF. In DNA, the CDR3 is TGCGCCAGCAGCCAGGACAGGGGCGAGCAGTTCTTC.

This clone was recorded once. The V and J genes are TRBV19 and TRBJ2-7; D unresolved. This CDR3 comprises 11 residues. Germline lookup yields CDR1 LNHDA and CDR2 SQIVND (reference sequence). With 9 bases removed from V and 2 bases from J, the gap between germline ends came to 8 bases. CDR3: CASGTPYEQYF. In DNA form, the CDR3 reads TGTGCCAGCGGAACACCCTACGAGCAGTACTTC. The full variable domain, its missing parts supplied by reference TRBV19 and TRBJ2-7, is DGGITQSPKYLFRKEGQNVTLSCEQNLNHDAMYWYRQDPGQGLRLIYYSQIVNDFQKGDIAEGYSVSREKKESFPLTVTSAQKNPTAFYLCASGTPYEQYFGPGTRLTVT.

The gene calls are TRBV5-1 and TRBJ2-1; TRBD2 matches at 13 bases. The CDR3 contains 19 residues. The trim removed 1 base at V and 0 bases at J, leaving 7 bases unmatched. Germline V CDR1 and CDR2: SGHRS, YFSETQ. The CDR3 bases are TGCGCCAGCAGCTTGACGGGACTAGCGGGACTTAGCTCCTACAATGAGCAGTTCTTC. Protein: CASSLTGLAGLSSYNEQFF.

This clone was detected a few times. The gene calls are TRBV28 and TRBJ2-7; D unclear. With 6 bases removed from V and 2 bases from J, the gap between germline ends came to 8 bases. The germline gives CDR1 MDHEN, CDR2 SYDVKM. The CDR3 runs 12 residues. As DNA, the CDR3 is TGTGCCAGCAGGGATGCAACCTACGAGCAGTACTTC. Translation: CASRDATYEQYF.

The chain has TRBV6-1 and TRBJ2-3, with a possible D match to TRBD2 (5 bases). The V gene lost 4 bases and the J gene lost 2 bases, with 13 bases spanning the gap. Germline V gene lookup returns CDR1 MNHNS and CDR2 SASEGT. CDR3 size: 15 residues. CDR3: CASSADLAFTDTQYF. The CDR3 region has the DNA TGTGCCAGCAGTGCGGACTTGGCCTTCACAGATACGCAGTATTTT.

CDR3 protein: CSVQSSGNTIYF. In DNA, the CDR3 is TGCAGCGTCCAAAGCTCTGGAAACACCATATATTTT. The rearrangement links TRBV29-1 to TRBJ1-3; D is ambiguous. This CDR3 has 12 residues. Trimming stripped 6 bases from V and 0 bases from J, with 6 bases between. The V gene's germline CDR1 is SQVTM and CDR2 ANQGSEA.

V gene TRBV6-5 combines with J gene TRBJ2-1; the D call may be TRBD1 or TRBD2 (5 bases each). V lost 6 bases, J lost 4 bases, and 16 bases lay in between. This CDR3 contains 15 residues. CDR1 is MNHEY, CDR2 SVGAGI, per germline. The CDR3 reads CASSPGGSGYNEQFF. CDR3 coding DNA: TGTGCCAGCAGCCCCGGCGGGTCAGGGTACAATGAGCAGTTCTTC.

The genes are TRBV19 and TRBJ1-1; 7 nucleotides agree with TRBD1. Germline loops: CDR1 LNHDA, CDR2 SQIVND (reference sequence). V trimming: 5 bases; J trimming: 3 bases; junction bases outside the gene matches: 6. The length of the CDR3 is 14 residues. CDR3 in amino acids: CASSPDRVYTEAFF. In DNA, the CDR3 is TGTGCCAGTAGTCCCGACAGGGTGTACACTGAAGCTTTCTTT. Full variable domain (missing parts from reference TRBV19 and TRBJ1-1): DGGITQSPKYLFRKEGQNVTLSCEQNLNHDAMYWYRQDPGQGLRLIYYSQIVNDFQKGDIAEGYSVSREKKESFPLTVTSAQKNPTAFYLCASSPDRVYTEAFFGQGTRLTVV.

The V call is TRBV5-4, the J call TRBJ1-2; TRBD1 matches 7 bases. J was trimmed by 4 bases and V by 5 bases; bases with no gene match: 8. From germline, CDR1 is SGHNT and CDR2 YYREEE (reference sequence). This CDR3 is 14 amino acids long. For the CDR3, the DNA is TGTGCCAGCAGTTCGTCCGGGACAGTCTATGGCTACACCTTC. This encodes CASSSSGTVYGYTF.

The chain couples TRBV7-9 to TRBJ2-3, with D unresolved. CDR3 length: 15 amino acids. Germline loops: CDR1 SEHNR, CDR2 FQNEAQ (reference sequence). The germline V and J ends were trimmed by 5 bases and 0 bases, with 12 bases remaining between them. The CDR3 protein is CASSRAVGSTDTQYF. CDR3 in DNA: TGTGCCAGCAGCCGGGCGGTTGGGAGCACAGATACGCAGTATTTT.

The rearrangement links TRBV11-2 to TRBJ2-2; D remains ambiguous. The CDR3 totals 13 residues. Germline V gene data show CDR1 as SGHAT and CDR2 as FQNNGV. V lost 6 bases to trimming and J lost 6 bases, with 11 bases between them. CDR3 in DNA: TGTGCCAGCAGAGTAAAGGTTGCCGGGGAGCTGTTTTTT. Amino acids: CASRVKVAGELFF.

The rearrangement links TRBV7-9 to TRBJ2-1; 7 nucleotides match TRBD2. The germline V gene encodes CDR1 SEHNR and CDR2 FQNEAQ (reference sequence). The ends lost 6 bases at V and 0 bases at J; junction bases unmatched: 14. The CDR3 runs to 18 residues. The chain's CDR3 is CASRGWESGKGSYNEQFF. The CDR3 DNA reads TGTGCCAGCAGGGGTTGGGAGAGCGGGAAAGGCTCCTACAATGAGCAGTTCTTC. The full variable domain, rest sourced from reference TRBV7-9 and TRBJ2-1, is DTGVSQNPRHKITKRGQNVTFRCDPISEHNRLYWYRQTLGQGPEFLTYFQNEAQLEKSRLLSDRFSAERPKGSFSTLEIQRTEQGDSAMYLCASRGWESGKGSYNEQFFGPGTRLTVL.